This record covers a single T cell receptor beta chain. The data originate from a study of CD8 T cells in Susac syndrome. Random hexamers were used to reverse transcribe an amount of roughly 0.5 to 1 ug RNA. TCRdb processed the immunoSEQ multiplex PCR reads anew with MiXCR; each CDR3 protein has one entry. The table has tens of thousands of distinct CDR3 sequences, roughly 96% seen once. Peripheral blood CD8+ and CD4+ T cells were profiled by TCR beta sequencing. Through negative isolation, CD4+ and CD8+ T cells were obtained, while TEMRA cells were enriched using FACS. The germline CDR1 and CDR2 sequences are SGHRS and YFSETQ. The CDR3 totals 16 residues. V dropped 0 bases and J dropped 1 base, with 12 bases sitting between them.

The receptor comes from a human donor with Susac syndrome. The material sequenced was CD8+ T cells from PBMCs. The chain combines TRBV5-1 with TRBJ2-3; D is unresolved. CDR3 in DNA: TGCGCCAGCAGCTTGGGAAACAGATTACGCACAGATACGCAGTATTTT. It specifies CASSLGNRLRTDTQYF.